This T cell receptor (beta chain) originates from a study of human T cells and chemical hapten exposure. General study results and limits: TCRs at high frequency, those above 1 in 1000, did not change with DPC sensitization.

The library tagged each cDNA molecule with unique molecular identifiers. Each CDR3 protein gets one entry after TCRdb re-called the RACE reads with MiXCR. The profile shows about 77,000 distinct CDR3 sequences, roughly 7.9% of them singletons. Time point reported: healthy volunteer bleed at 6 weeks. The authors' total RNA extraction used unfractionated whole blood. This clonotype was detected many times. Its antigen is unknown. Germline loops: CDR1 MNHEY, CDR2 SVGAGI. The CDR3 loop spans 15 amino acids. V lost 8 bases to trimming and J lost 2 bases, with 17 bases between them. The sequenced sample consisted of whole blood. This sequence was found in a female donor in good health. Some clones in this sample may be carry-over from other donors' samples. The gene calls are TRBV6-5 and TRBJ2-3, with a weak D call TRBD2 (7 bases). The CDR3 protein is CASRGGRRVTDTQYF. The CDR3 DNA reads as TGTGCCAGCCGCGGGGGCAGGAGAGTCACAGATACGCAGTATTTT.